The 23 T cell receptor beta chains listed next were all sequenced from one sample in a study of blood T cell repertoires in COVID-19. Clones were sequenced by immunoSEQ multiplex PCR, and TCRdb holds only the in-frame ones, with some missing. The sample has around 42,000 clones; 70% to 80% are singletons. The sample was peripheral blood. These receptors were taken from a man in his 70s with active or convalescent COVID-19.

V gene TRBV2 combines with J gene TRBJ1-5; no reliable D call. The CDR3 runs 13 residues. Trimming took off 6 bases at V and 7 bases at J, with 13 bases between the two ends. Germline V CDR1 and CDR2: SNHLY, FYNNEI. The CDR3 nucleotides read TGTGCCAGCAGCGATGGCCGGGTCCAGCCCCAGCATTTT. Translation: CASSDGRVQPQHF.

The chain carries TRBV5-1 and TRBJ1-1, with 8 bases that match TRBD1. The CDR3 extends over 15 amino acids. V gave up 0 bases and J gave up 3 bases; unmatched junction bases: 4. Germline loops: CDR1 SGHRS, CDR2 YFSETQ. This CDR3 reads CASSLAGGYDTEAFF. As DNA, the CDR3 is TGCGCCAGCAGCTTGGCAGGGGGCTATGACACTGAAGCTTTCTTT.

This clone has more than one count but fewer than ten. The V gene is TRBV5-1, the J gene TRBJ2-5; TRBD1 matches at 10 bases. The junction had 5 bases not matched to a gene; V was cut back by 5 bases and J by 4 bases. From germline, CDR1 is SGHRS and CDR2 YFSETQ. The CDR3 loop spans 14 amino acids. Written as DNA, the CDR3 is TGCGCCAGCAGATCGGACAGGGGGTCAGAGACCCAGTACTTC. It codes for CASRSDRGSETQYF.

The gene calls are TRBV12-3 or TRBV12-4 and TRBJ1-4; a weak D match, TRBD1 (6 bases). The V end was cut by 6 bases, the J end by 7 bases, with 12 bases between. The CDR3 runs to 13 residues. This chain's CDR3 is CASSPQGSEKLFF. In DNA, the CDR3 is TGTGCCAGCAGCCCACAGGGCTCTGAAAAACTGTTTTTT.

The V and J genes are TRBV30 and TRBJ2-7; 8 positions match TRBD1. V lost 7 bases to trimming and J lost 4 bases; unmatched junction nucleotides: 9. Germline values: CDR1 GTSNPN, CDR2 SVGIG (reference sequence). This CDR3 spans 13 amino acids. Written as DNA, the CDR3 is TGTGCCTTAGGACAGGGACGAAATTACGAGCAGTACTTC. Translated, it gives CALGQGRNYEQYF.

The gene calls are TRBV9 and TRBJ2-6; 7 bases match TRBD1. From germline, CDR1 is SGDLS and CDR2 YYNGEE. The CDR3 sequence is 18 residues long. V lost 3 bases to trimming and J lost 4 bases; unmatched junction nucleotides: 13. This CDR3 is CASSANRDRLWGANVLTF. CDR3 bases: TGTGCCAGCAGCGCCAACCGGGACAGACTCTGGGGGGCCAACGTCCTGACTTTC.

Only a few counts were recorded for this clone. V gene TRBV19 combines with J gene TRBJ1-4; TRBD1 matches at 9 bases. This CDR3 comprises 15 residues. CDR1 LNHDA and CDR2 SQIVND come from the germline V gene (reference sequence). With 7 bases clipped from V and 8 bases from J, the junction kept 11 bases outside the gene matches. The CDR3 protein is CASTRTGVEFEKLFF. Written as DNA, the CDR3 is TGTGCCAGTACCCGGACAGGGGTCGAGTTCGAAAAACTGTTTTTT.

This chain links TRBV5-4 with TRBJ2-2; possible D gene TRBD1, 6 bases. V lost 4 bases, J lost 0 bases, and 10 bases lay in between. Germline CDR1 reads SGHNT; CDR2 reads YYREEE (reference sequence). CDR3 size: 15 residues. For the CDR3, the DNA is TGTGCCAGCAGCCTTAGGACAGCGAACACCGGGGAGCTGTTTTTT. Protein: CASSLRTANTGELFF.

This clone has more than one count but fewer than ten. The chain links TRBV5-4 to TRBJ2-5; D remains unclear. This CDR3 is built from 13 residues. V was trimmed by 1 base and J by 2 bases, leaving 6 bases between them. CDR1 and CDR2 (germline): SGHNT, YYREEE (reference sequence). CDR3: CASSLLQQETQYF. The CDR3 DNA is TGTGCCAGCAGCTTGCTGCAGCAAGAGACCCAGTACTTC.

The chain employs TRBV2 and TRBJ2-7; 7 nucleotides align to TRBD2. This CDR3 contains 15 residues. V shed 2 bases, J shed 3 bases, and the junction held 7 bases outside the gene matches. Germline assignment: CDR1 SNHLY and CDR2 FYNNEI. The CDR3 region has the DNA TGTGCCAGCAGTGAACGCGGGGGATCAGTCTACGAGCAGTACTTC. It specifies CASSERGGSVYEQYF.

CDR3 in amino acids: CASSENRGREKLFF. The CDR3 nucleotides are TGTGCCAGCAGTGAGAACAGGGGGCGAGAAAAACTGTTTTTT. The chain joins TRBV6-1 to TRBJ1-4; 9 nucleotides align to TRBD1. The CDR3 loop spans 14 amino acids. J lost 8 bases, V lost 3 bases, and 4 bases had no gene match. From germline, CDR1 is MNHNS and CDR2 SASEGT.

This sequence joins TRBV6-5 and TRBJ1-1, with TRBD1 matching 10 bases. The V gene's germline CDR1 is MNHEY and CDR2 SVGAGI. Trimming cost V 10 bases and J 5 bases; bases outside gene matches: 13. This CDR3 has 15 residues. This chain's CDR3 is CATRGLGTGVTEAFF. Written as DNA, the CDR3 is TGTGCCACCAGGGGGCTCGGGACAGGGGTGACTGAAGCTTTCTTT.

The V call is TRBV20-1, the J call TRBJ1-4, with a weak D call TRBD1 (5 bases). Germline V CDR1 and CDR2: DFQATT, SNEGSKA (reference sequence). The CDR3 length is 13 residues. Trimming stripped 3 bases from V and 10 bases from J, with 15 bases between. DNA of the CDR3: TGCAGTGCTAGTCGGCAGGGAAAGGGAAAACTGTTTTTT. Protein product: CSASRQGKGKLFF.

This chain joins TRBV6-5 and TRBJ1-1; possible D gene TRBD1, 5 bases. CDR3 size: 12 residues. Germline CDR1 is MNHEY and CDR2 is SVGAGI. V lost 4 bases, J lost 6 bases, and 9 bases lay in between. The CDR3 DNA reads TGTGCCAGCAGTTTAGAAGGGGCTGAAGCTTTCTTT. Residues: CASSLEGAEAFF.

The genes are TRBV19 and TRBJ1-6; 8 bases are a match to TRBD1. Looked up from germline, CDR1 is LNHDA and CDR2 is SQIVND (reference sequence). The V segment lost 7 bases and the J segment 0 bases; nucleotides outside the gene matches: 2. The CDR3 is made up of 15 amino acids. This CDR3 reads CASKQGVSYNSPLHF. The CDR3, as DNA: TGTGCCAGTAAACAGGGGGTCTCCTATAATTCACCCCTCCACTTT.

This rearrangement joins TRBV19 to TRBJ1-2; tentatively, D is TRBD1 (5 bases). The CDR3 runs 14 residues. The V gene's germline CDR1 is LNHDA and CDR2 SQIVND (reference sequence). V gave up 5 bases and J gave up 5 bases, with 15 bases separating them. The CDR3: CASSEFREGYGYTF. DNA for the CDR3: TGTGCCAGTAGTGAGTTCAGGGAGGGTTATGGCTACACCTTC.

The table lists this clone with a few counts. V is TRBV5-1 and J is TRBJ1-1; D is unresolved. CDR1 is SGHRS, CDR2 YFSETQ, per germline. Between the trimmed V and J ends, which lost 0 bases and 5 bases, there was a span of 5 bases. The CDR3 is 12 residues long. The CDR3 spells CASSLDLTEAFF. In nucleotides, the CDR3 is TGCGCCAGCAGCTTGGACCTAACTGAAGCTTTCTTT.

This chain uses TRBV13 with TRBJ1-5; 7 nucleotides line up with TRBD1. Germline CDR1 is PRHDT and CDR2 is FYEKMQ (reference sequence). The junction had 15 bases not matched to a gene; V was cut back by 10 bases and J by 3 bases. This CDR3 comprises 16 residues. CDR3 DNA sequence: TGTGCCACCAGATCGGGGACAGCGTCCGACAATCAGCCCCAGCATTTT. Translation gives CATRSGTASDNQPQHF.

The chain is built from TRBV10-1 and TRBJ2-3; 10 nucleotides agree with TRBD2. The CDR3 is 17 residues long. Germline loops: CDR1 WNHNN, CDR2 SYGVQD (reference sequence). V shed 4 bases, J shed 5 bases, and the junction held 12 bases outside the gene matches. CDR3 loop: CASSGIAGGRGIDTQYF. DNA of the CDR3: TGCGCCAGCAGTGGAATAGCGGGGGGCCGGGGGATAGATACGCAGTATTTT.

CDR3 protein: CASSLLAGGWETQYF. CDR3 bases: TGTGCCAGCAGCTTACTAGCGGGGGGTTGGGAGACCCAGTACTTC. The rearrangement joins TRBV7-2 to TRBJ2-5, with 11 bases lining up with TRBD2. There are 15 residues in the CDR3. With V trimmed by 2 bases and J by 5 bases, 4 bases remained unmatched. Per the germline V gene, CDR1 is SGHTA and CDR2 is FQGNSA.

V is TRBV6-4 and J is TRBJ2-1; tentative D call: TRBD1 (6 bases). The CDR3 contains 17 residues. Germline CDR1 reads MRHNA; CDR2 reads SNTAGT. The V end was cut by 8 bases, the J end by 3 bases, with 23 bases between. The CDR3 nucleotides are TGTGCCAGCCTTTTGCAAATCGGACAGACCTACTACAATGAGCAGTTCTTC. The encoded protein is CASLLQIGQTYYNEQFF.

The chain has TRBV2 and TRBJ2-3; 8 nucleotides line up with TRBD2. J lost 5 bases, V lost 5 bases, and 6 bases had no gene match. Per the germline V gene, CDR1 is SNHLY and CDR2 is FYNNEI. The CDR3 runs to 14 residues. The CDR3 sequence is CASSLSGGVDTQYF. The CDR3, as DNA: TGTGCCAGCAGTCTCTCGGGGGGGGTAGATACGCAGTATTTT. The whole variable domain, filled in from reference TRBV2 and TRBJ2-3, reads EPEVTQTPSHQVTQMGQEVILRCVPISNHLYFYWYRQILGQKVEFLVSFYNNEISEKSEIFDDQFSVERPDGSNFTLKIRSTKLEDSAMYFCASSLSGGVDTQYFGPGTRLTVL.

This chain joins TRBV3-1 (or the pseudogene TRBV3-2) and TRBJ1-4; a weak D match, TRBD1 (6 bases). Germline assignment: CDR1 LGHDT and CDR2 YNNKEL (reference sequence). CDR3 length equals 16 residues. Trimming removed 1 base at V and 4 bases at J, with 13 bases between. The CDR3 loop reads CASSQGATGNNEKLFF. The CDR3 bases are TGTGCCAGCAGCCAAGGGGCTACAGGGAATAATGAAAAACTGTTTTTT.